The 18 T cell receptor beta chains presented below share a single source sample, sequenced in a study of shared clonotypes between healthy human individuals. Profiled with immunoSEQ multiplex PCR; TCRdb holds only in-frame clones, not every one. The sample has 100,000 to 120,000 clones, around 71% seen once; the top ten hold about 26%. Source material: memory CD8+ T cells sorted from blood. Noted subset: CD45RO+ cells pooled with CCR7-negative TemRA cells. Source of these receptors: a woman aged 25 to 45 in good health.

The chain links TRBV10-3 to TRBJ1-1; no definite D call. Per the germline V gene, CDR1 is ENHRY and CDR2 is SYGVKD. This CDR3 is 13 amino acids long. V was trimmed by 6 bases and J by 3 bases, leaving 11 bases between them. The CDR3 is CAIRTDPDTEAFF. The DNA for the CDR3 is TGTGCCATCAGAACTGATCCCGACACTGAAGCTTTCTTT.

This clone was found many times. This chain uses TRBV15 with TRBJ2-1; 11 nucleotides match TRBD2. The CDR3 sequence is 15 residues long. Trimming at V came to 4 bases and at J to 4 bases, leaving 3 bases not matched to a gene. Germline CDR1 LNHNV, CDR2 YYDKDF (reference sequence). CDR3 loop: CATSTTSGSYNEQFF. In DNA form, the CDR3 reads TGTGCCACCAGCACTACTAGCGGGAGTTACAATGAGCAGTTCTTC.

The chain recombines TRBV7-2 with TRBJ2-1, with D uncertain. Germline V lookup: CDR1 SGHTA, CDR2 FQGNSA. The CDR3 is 15 amino acids. V lost 4 bases, J lost 4 bases, and 14 bases lay in between. The CDR3 DNA reads TGTGCCAGCAGCTCTAGTTCTACTGCGTACAATGAGCAGTTCTTC. This translates into CASSSSSTAYNEQFF.

The V and J genes are TRBV29-1 and TRBJ2-1; D is unresolved. Germline CDR1 is SQVTM and CDR2 is ANQGSEA. This CDR3 has 13 amino acids. Deletions cut 4 bases from V and 2 bases from J, with 9 bases between. CDR3: CSVVAQAYNEQFF. DNA of the CDR3: TGCAGCGTTGTCGCCCAGGCCTACAATGAGCAGTTCTTC.

The genes are TRBV9 and TRBJ2-1; D remains unclear. This CDR3 region has 11 residues. V was pared by 7 bases and J by 9 bases, with 11 bases between. Germline assignment: CDR1 SGDLS and CDR2 YYNGEE. CDR3 DNA: TGTGCCAGCGGCACGTTTGGTGAGCAGTTCTTC. Translated: CASGTFGEQFF.

This clone appeared a few times. The V gene is TRBV7-9, the J gene TRBJ1-1, with 7 bases fitting TRBD1. Trimming took 4 bases from V and 9 from J; bases not matched to a gene: 2. CDR1 and CDR2 (germline): SEHNR, FQNEAQ (reference sequence). The length of the CDR3 is 11 residues. The chain's CDR3 is CASSWDSKAFF. The CDR3 nucleotides are TGTGCCAGCAGCTGGGACAGCAAAGCTTTCTTT.

The chain carries TRBV29-1 and TRBJ1-2; a weak D match, TRBD1 (5 bases). The germline V and J ends were trimmed by 4 bases and 1 base, with 7 bases remaining between them. Germline V gene lookup returns CDR1 SQVTM and CDR2 ANQGSEA. The CDR3 is 12 residues long. The CDR3 loop reads CSVGGDNYGYTF. In DNA, the CDR3 is TGCAGCGTTGGAGGGGATAACTATGGCTACACCTTC.

The V gene is TRBV28, the J gene TRBJ1-2, with D maybe TRBD1 (6 bases). Trimming took 2 bases from V and 3 from J, leaving 10 bases between them. This CDR3 contains 14 residues. The germline gives CDR1 MDHEN, CDR2 SYDVKM. Written as DNA, the CDR3 is TGTGCCAGCAGTTTAAGGGGGAAAGACTATGGCTACACCTTC. It specifies CASSLRGKDYGYTF.

The chain joins TRBV5-1 to TRBJ1-5; no reliable D call. Germline V CDR1 and CDR2: SGHRS, YFSETQ. The length of the CDR3 is 13 residues. Between the trimmed V and J ends, which lost 1 base and 5 bases, there was a span of 7 bases. The CDR3 DNA sequence: TGCGCCAGCAGCTTGAGGCCAGATCAGCCCCAGCATTTT. This codes for CASSLRPDQPQHF.

V is TRBV28 and J is TRBJ1-1; D remains unclear. The V end was cut by 2 bases, the J end by 3 bases, with 4 bases between. The CDR3 is 12 residues long. Germline-derived CDR1 and CDR2 are MDHEN and SYDVKM. The CDR3 bases are TGTGCCAGCAGTTTACTCTACACTGAAGCTTTCTTT. Translation: CASSLLYTEAFF. Complete variable domain (other parts from reference TRBV28 and TRBJ1-1): DVKVTQSSRYLVKRTGEKVFLECVQDMDHENMFWYRQDPGLGLRLIYFSYDVKMKEKGDIPEGYSVSREKKERFSLILESASTNQTSMYLCASSLLYTEAFFGQGTRLTVV.

With regard to this clone: Given a much more abundant clone one base away, this may be a read error. The chain is built from TRBV11-1 and TRBJ2-6; possibly TRBD1 for D (5 bases). CDR1 is SGHAT, CDR2 FQDESV, per germline (reference sequence). The CDR3 consists of 18 residues. The CDR3 coding sequence is TGTGCCAGCAGCCAAGAGCGATCGGGTACCTCTGGGGCCAACGTCCTAACTTTC. Its translation is CASSQERSGTSGANVLTF.

The gene calls are TRBV7-9 and TRBJ1-1; unclear D gene. Germline V gives CDR1 SEHNR, CDR2 FQNEAQ (reference sequence). Trimming shortened V by 3 bases and J by 10 bases, and 15 bases separated the two germline ends. The CDR3 spans 13 residues. CDR3 sequence: CASSFSPLEVAFF. CDR3 sequence (DNA): TGTGCCAGCAGCTTTTCTCCCCTTGAGGTAGCTTTCTTT.

J is TRBJ1-1 and V is TRBV28; 9 positions match TRBD1. Germline lookup yields CDR1 MDHEN and CDR2 SYDVKM. The CDR3 runs to 13 residues. Trimming at V came to 6 bases and at J to 5 bases, leaving 4 bases not matched to a gene. The CDR3 nucleotides read TGTGCCAGCAGGGACAGGGGAGGTACTGAAGCTTTCTTT. Its translation is CASRDRGGTEAFF.

This chain uses TRBV2 with TRBJ2-7, with TRBD2 matching 7 bases. Germline assignment: CDR1 SNHLY and CDR2 FYNNEI. The CDR3 covers 15 residues. With 3 bases clipped from V and 0 bases from J, the junction kept 5 bases outside the gene matches. The CDR3 is CASSDRGGSSYEQYF. CDR3 sequence (DNA): TGTGCCAGCAGTGACCGAGGCGGGAGCTCCTACGAGCAGTACTTC.

The gene calls are TRBV6-1 and TRBJ2-7; 11 bases agree with TRBD1. Trimming took 3 bases from V and 7 from J; bases not matched to a gene: 5. The CDR3 loop spans 14 amino acids. Germline CDR1 is MNHNS and CDR2 is SASEGT. The CDR3, as DNA: TGTGCCAGCAGTGATGGACAGGGGGCGGGAGAGCAGTACTTC. Translation: CASSDGQGAGEQYF.

This clone was picked up a small number of times. The V call is TRBV14, the J call TRBJ2-7, with D perhaps assigned TRBD1 or TRBD2 (5 bases each). Germline lookup yields CDR1 SGHDN and CDR2 FVKESK. CDR3 length: 17 residues. V dropped 3 bases and J dropped 2 bases, with 20 bases sitting between them. CDR3 DNA sequence: TGTGCCAGCAGCCAGGGGCGAGATTCGGGGTTTGCCTACGAGCAGTACTTC. Protein sequence: CASSQGRDSGFAYEQYF.

This clone was seen repeatedly, ten times or more. One junction end disagrees with the germline gene, perhaps due to a read error. This chain uses TRBV6-1 with TRBJ2-7; D might be TRBD2 (6 bases). This CDR3 has 15 amino acids. Germline V lookup: CDR1 MNHNS, CDR2 SASEGT. The CDR3 reads CASSEGADGSHEQYF. DNA of the CDR3: TGTGCCAGCAGCGAAGGGGCTGACGGGAGCCACGAGCAGTACTTC.

The gene calls are TRBV4-1 and TRBJ2-2, with D possibly TRBD2 on 5 matching bases. Trimming left V 1 base short and J 6 bases short, with 12 bases between. Germline lookup yields CDR1 MGHRA and CDR2 YSYEKL. This CDR3 has 15 amino acids. CDR3 loop: CASSQVLVTAGELFF. The CDR3 nucleotides are TGCGCCAGCAGCCAAGTACTAGTTACCGCCGGGGAGCTGTTTTTT.